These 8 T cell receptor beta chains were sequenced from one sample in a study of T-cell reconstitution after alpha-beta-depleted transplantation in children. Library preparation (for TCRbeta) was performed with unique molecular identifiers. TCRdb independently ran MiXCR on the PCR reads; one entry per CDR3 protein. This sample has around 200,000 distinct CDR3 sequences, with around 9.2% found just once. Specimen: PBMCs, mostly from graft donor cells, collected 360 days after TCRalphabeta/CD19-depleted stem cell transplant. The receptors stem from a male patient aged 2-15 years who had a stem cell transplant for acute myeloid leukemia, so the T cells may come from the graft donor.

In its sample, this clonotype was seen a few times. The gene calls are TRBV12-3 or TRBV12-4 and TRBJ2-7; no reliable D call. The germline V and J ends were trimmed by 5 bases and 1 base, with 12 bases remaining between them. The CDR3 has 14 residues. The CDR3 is CASSRRGGSYEQYF. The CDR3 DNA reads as TGTGCCAGCAGTCGCCGTGGCGGTTCCTACGAGCAGTACTTC.

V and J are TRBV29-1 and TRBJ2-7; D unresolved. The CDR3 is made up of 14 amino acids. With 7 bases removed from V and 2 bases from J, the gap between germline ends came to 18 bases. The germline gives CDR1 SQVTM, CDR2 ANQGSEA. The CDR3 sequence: CSASRWGVTYEQYF. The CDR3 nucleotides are TGCAGCGCAAGTAGATGGGGTGTAACCTACGAGCAGTACTTC.

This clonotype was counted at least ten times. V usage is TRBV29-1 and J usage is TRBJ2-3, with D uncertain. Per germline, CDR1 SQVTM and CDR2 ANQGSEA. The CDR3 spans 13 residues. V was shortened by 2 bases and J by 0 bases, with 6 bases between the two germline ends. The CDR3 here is CSVEIGSTDTQYF. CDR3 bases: TGCAGCGTTGAAATCGGCAGCACAGATACGCAGTATTTT.

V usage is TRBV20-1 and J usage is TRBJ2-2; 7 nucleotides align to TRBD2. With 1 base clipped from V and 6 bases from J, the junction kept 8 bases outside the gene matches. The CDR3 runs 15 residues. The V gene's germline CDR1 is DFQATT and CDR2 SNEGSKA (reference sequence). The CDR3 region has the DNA TGCAGTGCTAGAGGGTCAGGGACTATATCCGGGGAGCTGTTTTTT. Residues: CSARGSGTISGELFF.

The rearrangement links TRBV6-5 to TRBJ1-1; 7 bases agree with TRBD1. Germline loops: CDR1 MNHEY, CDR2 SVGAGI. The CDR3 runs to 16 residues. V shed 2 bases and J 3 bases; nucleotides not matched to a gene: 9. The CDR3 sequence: CASSYLGTVRDTEAFF. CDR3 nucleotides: TGTGCCAGCAGTTACCTTGGGACAGTCCGGGACACTGAAGCTTTCTTT.

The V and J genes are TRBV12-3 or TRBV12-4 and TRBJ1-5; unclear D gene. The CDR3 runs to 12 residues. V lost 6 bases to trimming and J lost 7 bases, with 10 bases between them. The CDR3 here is CASSPGKQPQHF. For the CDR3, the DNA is TGTGCCAGCAGCCCGGGAAAGCAGCCCCAGCATTTT.

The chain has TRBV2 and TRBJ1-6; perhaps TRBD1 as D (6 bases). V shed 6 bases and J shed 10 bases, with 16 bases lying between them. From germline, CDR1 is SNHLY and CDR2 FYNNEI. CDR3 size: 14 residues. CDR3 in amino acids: CASRDVQGSSPLHF. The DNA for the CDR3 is TGTGCCAGCAGGGACGTACAGGGAAGCTCACCCCTCCACTTT.

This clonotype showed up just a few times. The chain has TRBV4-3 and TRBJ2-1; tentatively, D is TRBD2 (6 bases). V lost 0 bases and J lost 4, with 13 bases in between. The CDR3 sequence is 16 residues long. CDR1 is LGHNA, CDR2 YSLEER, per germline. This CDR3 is CASSQDGTLPYNEQFF. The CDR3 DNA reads TGCGCCAGCAGCCAAGACGGGACTTTACCTTACAATGAGCAGTTCTTC.